The rows below give T cell receptor beta chains drawn from one sample of a study of blood T cell repertoires in COVID-19. Data came from immunoSEQ multiplex PCR; TCRdb stores just in-frame clones and leaves some out. The sample records roughly 250,000 clones, about 89% being singletons. The sample comprised PBMCs or T cells enriched from blood (not recorded which). The receptors come from a man aged 40-55 years who had recovered from COVID-19. Both conserved end residues are part of each CDR3. A D gene is named only where the DNA matches it firmly. The size entry is marked missing in some rows and otherwise reads once, few, many or a size class.

DNA: TGTGCCAGCAGTCAGGGCCAATCACCCCTCCACTTT; CDR3: CASSQGQSPLHF; size: .; V: TRBV6-5; J: TRBJ1-6; D: .
DNA: TGTGCCTGGACGGGACAAAGCAATCAGCCCCAGCATTTT; CDR3: CAWTGQSNQPQHF; size: .; V: TRBV30; J: TRBJ1-5; D: .
DNA: TGTGCCAGCAGTCCCCCGGACAGGGGGCATTACGAGCAGTACTTC; CDR3: CASSPPDRGHYEQYF; size: .; V: TRBV6-5; J: TRBJ2-7; D: TRBD1
DNA: TGCGCCAGCAGCCAAGGCCTGGGAGGCAGACGCTACGAGCAGTACTTC; CDR3: CASSQGLGGRRYEQYF; size: once; V: TRBV4-1; J: TRBJ2-7; D: .
DNA: TGTGCCAGCAGCCGTTTAGCGGGGCCGAACACCGGGGAGCTGTTTTTT; CDR3: CASSRLAGPNTGELFF; size: .; V: TRBV7-8; J: TRBJ2-2; D: TRBD2
DNA: TGTGCCATCAGTGGCCGACAGGGGGCGGTAGTCACTGAAGCTTTCTTT; CDR3: CAISGRQGAVVTEAFF; size: .; V: TRBV10-3; J: TRBJ1-1; D: TRBD1
DNA: TGTGCCAGCAGCCGACAGGGGGTCGGCATTCAGTACTTC; CDR3: CASSRQGVGIQYF; size: once; V: TRBV11-3; J: TRBJ2-4; D: TRBD1
DNA: TGCGCCAGCAGCCTGACAGGGCATAGCTCCTACAATGAGCAGTTCTTC; CDR3: CASSLTGHSSYNEQFF; size: .; V: TRBV5-1; J: TRBJ2-1; D: TRBD1
DNA: TGCGCCAGCAGCTTGGGACGGGACTGGGGTAATTCACCCCTCCACTTT; CDR3: CASSLGRDWGNSPLHF; size: once; V: TRBV5-1; J: TRBJ1-6; D: .
DNA: TGTGCCAGCAGCTCTCAAGGGGATTTGGGCTACACCTTC; CDR3: CASSSQGDLGYTF; size: .; V: TRBV7-9; J: TRBJ1-2; D: .
DNA: TGTGCCACCAGTGAAACCGGGAGCCAGCCCCAGCATTTT; CDR3: CATSETGSQPQHF; size: .; V: TRBV24-1; J: TRBJ1-5; D: .
DNA: TGTGCCAGCAGTTTCGGGGGACAGGGGTTCAATCAGCCCCAGCATTTT; CDR3: CASSFGGQGFNQPQHF; size: .; V: TRBV28; J: TRBJ1-5; D: TRBD1
DNA: TGTGCCAGCAGTTTATGGGGACAGCTTAGCCAGCCCCAGCATTTT; CDR3: CASSLWGQLSQPQHF; size: .; V: TRBV28; J: TRBJ1-5; D: TRBD1
DNA: TGTGCCAGCAGTTGGCAGGGGGGAGAGACCCAGTACTTC; CDR3: CASSWQGGETQYF; size: .; V: TRBV6-6; J: TRBJ2-5; D: .
DNA: TGTGCCAGCTCAAACCGGGACACGCTGTCCTACGAGCAGTACTTC; CDR3: CASSNRDTLSYEQYF; size: .; V: TRBV18; J: TRBJ2-7; D: .
DNA: TGTGCCAGCAGCTTAGGACTAGCGGGAGGTCGAGAGACCCAGTACTTC; CDR3: CASSLGLAGGRETQYF; size: .; V: TRBV7-7; J: TRBJ2-5; D: TRBD2
DNA: TGTGCCACCAGTGACCCGGGACAGTCCTACGAGCAGTACTTC; CDR3: CATSDPGQSYEQYF; size: .; V: TRBV24-1; J: TRBJ2-7; D: TRBD1
DNA: TGCGCCAGCAGCCTAGGACTAGCGGGGGGCACAGATACGCAGTATTTT; CDR3: CASSLGLAGGTDTQYF; size: .; V: TRBV5-1; J: TRBJ2-3; D: TRBD2
DNA: TGTGCCAGCAGTCGCCGACAGAGATACAATGAGCAGTTCTTC; CDR3: CASSRRQRYNEQFF; size: once; V: TRBV9; J: TRBJ2-1; D: .
DNA: TGTGCCAGCACCCAGACAGGGAGGAGCTCCTACGAGCAGTACTTC; CDR3: CASTQTGRSSYEQYF; size: .; V: TRBV7-9; J: TRBJ2-7; D: .
DNA: TGTGCCAGCAGTGGAGGGACAGGGGGCCTTTATAGCAATCAGCCCCAGCATTTT; CDR3: CASSGGTGGLYSNQPQHF; size: .; V: TRBV6-1; J: TRBJ1-5; D: TRBD1
DNA: TGTGCCAGCAGCTGGGACAGTCAAGAGACCCAGTACTTC; CDR3: CASSWDSQETQYF; size: once; V: TRBV5-4; J: TRBJ2-5; D: TRBD1
DNA: TGTGCCAGCAGCTATGGTGGGGGGGAGGTTGGCAATGAGCAGTTCTTC; CDR3: CASSYGGGEVGNEQFF; size: once; V: TRBV11-1; J: TRBJ2-1; D: TRBD2
DNA: TGCGCCAGCAGCTTGTCGTTGCCAGGGGACGTCTACACCTTC; CDR3: CASSLSLPGDVYTF; size: once; V: TRBV5-1; J: TRBJ1-2; D: .
DNA: TGTGCCAGCAGCTCACTAGCCGGCGAGCAGTACTTC; CDR3: CASSSLAGEQYF; size: .; V: TRBV12-3/TRBV12-4; J: TRBJ2-7; D: .
DNA: TGTGCCAGCAGTTTACTAGGGGGCAAGAACACTGAAGCTTTCTTT; CDR3: CASSLLGGKNTEAFF; size: .; V: TRBV28; J: TRBJ1-1; D: TRBD1
DNA: TGTGCCAGCAGCCAAGGGCGCGGGGGGATGTACGAGCAGTACTTC; CDR3: CASSQGRGGMYEQYF; size: .; V: TRBV3-1/TRBV3-2; J: TRBJ2-7; D: TRBD2
DNA: TGTGCCAGCAGCTTAATACAGGGAATCGAGCAGTACTTC; CDR3: CASSLIQGIEQYF; size: few; V: TRBV7-9; J: TRBJ2-7; D: .
DNA: TGTGCCAGCAGCCGCGGACTAGCGGAGCAGTTCTTC; CDR3: CASSRGLAEQFF; size: .; V: TRBV3-1/TRBV3-2; J: TRBJ2-1; D: TRBD2
DNA: TGTGCCACCAGCAGAGATCGGAGGGGGCGCGGCACCGGGGAGCTGTTTTTT; CDR3: CATSRDRRGRGTGELFF; size: .; V: TRBV15; J: TRBJ2-2; D: .